This T cell receptor (beta chain) appears in the sequencing data of a study of TIL therapy for anti-PD-1-resistant metastatic lung cancer. In germline, CDR1 is KGHSH, CDR2 LQKENI. V shed 3 bases, J shed 4 bases, and the junction held 12 bases outside the gene matches. CDR3 size: 18 residues. Time point given: pre-treatment sample, taken before nivolumab and TIL therapy. The libraries were made with immunoSEQ v3. Only in-frame clones appear in the TCRdb table, and some are missing; sequencing was by immunoSEQ multiplex PCR. This repertoire shows approximately 50,000 clones, 79% found once; its top ten account for roughly 16%. Overall study results and limits: Patients were highly selected, enriched for treatment-naive, never-smoker and oncogene-addicted cases. TIL clonotype persistence in blood showed no apparent association with response.

Notes on this clone: The antigen remains undetermined.

This TCR came from a man between 65 and 79 years old with non-small cell lung cancer. The input for sequencing was blood, taken at baseline. The chain carries TRBV18 and TRBJ2-1, with 10 bases identical to TRBD2. CDR3 sequence reads: CASSPRQVAGGVYNEQFF. CDR3 nucleotides: TGTGCCAGCTCACCTCGACAAGTAGCGGGAGGCGTGTACAATGAGCAGTTCTTC.